These 21 T cell receptor beta chains share one sample of origin, sequenced in a study of OX40 agonist ivuxolimab in advanced cancers. TCRdb's table, derived via immunoSEQ multiplex PCR, lists solely in-frame clones and lacks some. The table records 8,000 to 10,000 clones, about 88% of them present only once. The specimen was CD4+ or CD8+ T cells sorted from blood, collected in a trial of the OX40 agonist ivuxolimab. The receptor set was obtained from an adult with an advanced solid tumor such as melanoma, head and neck, liver or kidney cancer.

In this sample, this clone turned up once. This sequence joins TRBV28 and TRBJ2-5; D is undetermined. Judging by the DNA end, TRBJ2-7 fits better; the J call may be wrong. The CDR3 runs 17 residues. CDR1 and CDR2 from the germline V gene are MDHEN and SYDVKM. CDR3 protein: CASSFSIEPSISYEQYF. The DNA of the CDR3 is TGTGCCAGCAGTTTTTCTATAGAGCCAAGTATCTCCTACGAGCAGTACTTC.

This clone was recorded only once. The V gene is TRBV18, the J gene TRBJ2-5, with unresolved D. V was clipped by 3 bases and J by 5 bases, with 7 bases between them. The CDR3 runs 12 residues. CDR1 is KGHSH and CDR2 is LQKENI in the germline V gene. In DNA, the CDR3 is TGTGCCAGCTCACCCCCCGGGGAGACCCAGTACTTC. Its protein is CASSPPGETQYF. Combining the CDR3 with reference TRBV18 and TRBJ2-5 gives the whole variable domain NAGVMQNPRHLVRRRGQEARLRCSPMKGHSHVYWYRQLPEEGLKFMVYLQKENIIDESGMPKERFSAEFPKEGPSILRIQQVVRGDSAAYFCASSPPGETQYFGPGTRLLVL.

This clone was observed a handful of times. The V call is TRBV5-6, the J call TRBJ1-3, with 12 bases aligning to TRBD1. V was pared by 3 bases and J by 3 bases, with 7 bases of the junction left unmatched. The CDR3 is 17 amino acids. Germline V gene sequence: CDR1 SGHDT, CDR2 YYEEEE. The CDR3 sequence: CASSSEGQGAYGNTIYF. The CDR3 region has the DNA TGTGCCAGCAGCTCAGAGGGACAGGGGGCATATGGAAACACCATATATTTT.

The chain couples TRBV5-1 to TRBJ1-2, with D tentatively TRBD1 (6 bases). The CDR3 covers 17 residues. The V and J ends lost 0 bases and 3 bases respectively, with 18 bases between them. Germline V gene sequence: CDR1 SGHRS, CDR2 YFSETQ. CDR3: CASSLATGQFRDYGYTF. In nucleotides, the CDR3 is TGCGCCAGCAGCTTGGCCACAGGACAGTTTCGGGACTATGGCTACACCTTC.

The V and J genes are TRBV5-6 and TRBJ1-2; D gene uncertain. The CDR3 covers 11 residues. CDR1 is SGHDT and CDR2 is YYEEEE in the germline V gene. Trimming pared 0 bases from V and 8 bases from J, leaving 5 bases between. The CDR3 region has the DNA TGTGCCAGCAGCTTGGGTGGGGGCTACACCTTC. It specifies CASSLGGGYTF.

The gene calls are TRBV6-6 and TRBJ2-7; 11 nucleotides align to TRBD2. Germline trimming cut 2 bases from V and 3 bases from J; bases unmatched to any gene: 3. From germline, CDR1 is MNHNY and CDR2 SVGAGI (reference sequence). CDR3 length equals 15 residues. The CDR3 nucleotides are TGTGCCAGCAGTTACGGCACTAGCGGGGGCTACGAGCAGTACTTC. Translated: CASSYGTSGGYEQYF.

This chain uses TRBV10-2 with TRBJ2-7, with TRBD2 identical over 8 bases. Trimming took 8 bases from V and 0 from J; bases not matched to a gene: 12. CDR3 length: 16 amino acids. The V gene's germline CDR1 is WSHSY and CDR2 SAAADI. The CDR3 DNA is TGCGCCAGCTGGGACATGAGCGGGGGCAGCTCCTACGAGCAGTACTTC. Protein sequence: CASWDMSGGSSYEQYF.

The chain recombines TRBV9 with TRBJ2-3, with D maybe TRBD1 (5 bases). The length of the CDR3 is 15 residues. V was shortened by 0 bases and J by 4 bases, with 12 bases between the two germline ends. Germline loops: CDR1 SGDLS, CDR2 YYNGEE. The CDR3 here is CASSVDGIRADTQYF. The DNA of the CDR3 is TGTGCCAGCAGCGTAGATGGGATCAGGGCAGATACGCAGTATTTT. The variable domain in full, with the rest retrieved from reference TRBV9 and TRBJ2-3, is DSGVTQTPKHLITATGQRVTLRCSPRSGDLSVYWYQQSLDQGLQFLIQYYNGEERAKGNILERFSAQQFPDLHSELNLSSLELGDSALYFCASSVDGIRADTQYFGPGTRLTVL.

This chain connects TRBV27 to TRBJ2-1; D is undetermined. The CDR3 extends over 13 amino acids. Per the germline V gene, CDR1 is MNHEY and CDR2 is SMNVEV (reference sequence). V gave up 5 bases and J gave up 2 bases, with 7 bases separating them. The CDR3 DNA sequence: TGTGCCAGCAGTACCGCAACCTACAATGAGCAGTTCTTC. Protein sequence: CASSTATYNEQFF.

This clone was detected once. The genes are TRBV5-8 and TRBJ1-3; the D gene is possibly TRBD1 (6 bases). Germline CDR1 is SGHTS and CDR2 is YDEGEE. The CDR3 spans 15 residues. Trimming took 2 bases from V and 0 from J, leaving 9 bases between them. CDR3 amino acids: CASSLGGVSGNTIYF. CDR3 DNA sequence: TGTGCCAGCAGCTTAGGGGGGGTCTCTGGAAACACCATATATTTT.

The V gene is TRBV29-1, the J gene TRBJ2-3; 13 bases are shared with TRBD2. This CDR3 has 17 residues. CDR1 is SQVTM and CDR2 is ANQGSEA in the germline V gene. V dropped 3 bases and J dropped 0; count of bases not matched to a gene: 6. CDR3 bases: TGCAGCGTTGACGGTACTAGCGGGGGGGCCAGCACAGATACGCAGTATTTT. Translating it yields CSVDGTSGGASTDTQYF.

The chain has TRBV7-9 and TRBJ2-3; 9 nucleotides match TRBD1. This CDR3 comprises 16 residues. Germline CDR1 SEHNR, CDR2 FQNEAQ (reference sequence). V was clipped by 3 bases and J by 3 bases; unmatched bases: 7. The CDR3 nucleotides are TGTGCCAGCAGCTTCTTGGACAGGGGTGGAACAGATACGCAGTATTTT. Residues: CASSFLDRGGTDTQYF.

This chain joins TRBV5-1 and TRBJ1-6; D gene unclear. Trimming shortened V by 6 bases and J by 5 bases, and 6 bases separated the two germline ends. This CDR3 contains 12 residues. CDR1 SGHRS and CDR2 YFSETQ come from the germline V gene. This chain's CDR3 is CASNADNSPLHF. The CDR3 coding sequence is TGCGCCAGCAATGCAGATAATTCACCCCTCCACTTT. Full variable domain (missing parts from reference TRBV5-1 and TRBJ1-6): KAGVTQTPRYLIKTRGQQVTLSCSPISGHRSVSWYQQTPGQGLQFLFEYFSETQRNKGNFPGRFSGRQFSNSRSEMNVSTLELGDSALYLCASNADNSPLHFGNGTRLTVT.

The chain carries TRBV11-2 and TRBJ2-5, with 12 positions matching TRBD2. V shed 6 bases, J shed 5 bases, and the junction held 13 bases outside the gene matches. This CDR3 spans 17 amino acids. In germline, CDR1 is SGHAT, CDR2 FQNNGV. In DNA form, the CDR3 reads TGTGCCAGCAGAGCGTCTAGCGGGGGGGCGTATTTGGAGACCCAGTACTTC. Translation gives CASRASSGGAYLETQYF.

V is TRBV15 and J is TRBJ2-5, with 7 bases aligning to TRBD1. CDR1 is LNHNV and CDR2 is YYDKDF in the germline V gene (reference sequence). This CDR3 is 16 amino acids long. The J segment lost 1 base and the V segment lost 1 base, leaving 6 bases of the junction unmatched. The CDR3 protein is CATSRAPTGFQETQYF. For the CDR3, the DNA is TGTGCCACCAGCAGAGCCCCGACAGGGTTCCAAGAGACCCAGTACTTC. The variable domain in full, completed from reference TRBV15 and TRBJ2-5, reads DAMVIQNPRYQVTQFGKPVTLSCSQTLNHNVMYWYQQKSSQAPKLLFHYYDKDFNNEADTPDNFQSRRPNTSFCFLDIRSPGLGDTAMYLCATSRAPTGFQETQYFGPGTRLLVL.

The rearrangement uses TRBV10-1 and TRBJ2-2; D remains unclear. V was trimmed by 5 bases and J by 4 bases, leaving 5 bases between them. The V gene's germline CDR1 is WNHNN and CDR2 SYGVQD (reference sequence). The CDR3 runs to 12 residues. The CDR3 reads CASSLTTGELFF. CDR3 coding DNA: TGCGCCAGCAGTCTTACCACCGGGGAGCTGTTTTTT.

V gene TRBV13 combines with J gene TRBJ2-7; 8 nucleotides align to TRBD1. The CDR3 sequence is 14 residues long. Germline assignment: CDR1 PRHDT and CDR2 FYEKMQ (reference sequence). With 5 bases clipped from V and 2 bases from J, the junction kept 5 bases outside the gene matches. CDR3 sequence (DNA): TGTGCCAGCAGCAACGGACAGGGCGCCTACGAGCAGTACTTC. It codes for CASSNGQGAYEQYF.

The rearrangement joins TRBV9 to TRBJ1-1; 8 positions agree with TRBD1. From germline, CDR1 is SGDLS and CDR2 YYNGEE. V shed 3 bases and J 1 base; nucleotides not matched to a gene: 5. The CDR3 covers 15 residues. As DNA, the CDR3 is TGTGCCAGCAGCGCCCGGACAGGGCAGAACACTGAAGCTTTCTTT. This codes for CASSARTGQNTEAFF.

The chain links TRBV18 to TRBJ2-1; D gene ambiguous. The germline V gene has CDR1 KGHSH and CDR2 LQKENI. The CDR3 spans 13 residues. With 0 bases removed from V and 4 bases from J, the gap between germline ends came to 4 bases. The CDR3 protein is CASSPPGYNEQFF. The CDR3 coding sequence is TGTGCCAGCTCACCACCGGGGTACAATGAGCAGTTCTTC.

The rearrangement uses TRBV9 and TRBJ2-1; maybe TRBD1 (5 bases). The CDR3 runs 13 residues. With 2 bases removed from V and 4 bases from J, the gap between germline ends came to 7 bases. CDR1 is SGDLS, CDR2 YYNGEE, per germline. This chain's CDR3 is CASSVDTYNEQFF. Here the CDR3 DNA reads TGTGCCAGCAGCGTGGACACGTACAATGAGCAGTTCTTC.

The chain recombines TRBV5-4 with TRBJ2-7; 9 bases align to TRBD1. This CDR3 spans 13 amino acids. J was trimmed by 6 bases and V by 1 base; bases with no gene match: 2. Per germline, CDR1 SGHNT and CDR2 YYREEE (reference sequence). This CDR3 reads CASSLRTGVEQYF. The DNA for the CDR3 is TGTGCCAGCAGCTTGAGGACAGGGGTCGAGCAGTACTTC. Complete variable domain (other parts from reference TRBV5-4 and TRBJ2-7): ETGVTQSPTHLIKTRGQQVTLRCSSQSGHNTVSWYQQALGQGPQFIFQYYREEENGRGNFPPRFSGLQFPNYSSELNVNALELDDSALYLCASSLRTGVEQYFGPGTRLTVT.